The clone carrying this TCR beta chain was observed a few times. Its antigen remains unidentified. The sample comes from a study of T-cell memory formation after mild COVID-19. General study results and limits: Contracting CD8+ clones were enriched in EMRA, CD4+ mainly in CM and EM.

Sample barcodes and UMIs were carried by the TCR alpha and TCR beta cDNA libraries that 5'RACE generated with constant-segment primers. One entry per CDR3 protein results from TCRdb running MiXCR on the 5' RACE reads. Seen here are 200,000 to 250,000 distinct CDR3 sequences, 27% observed once, and the top ten hold 10% to 12%. The length of the CDR3 is 15 residues. With 5 bases removed from V and 3 bases from J, the gap between germline ends came to 14 bases. Germline-derived CDR1 and CDR2 are SGHTA and FQGTGA. J is TRBJ2-1 and V is TRBV7-3; D perhaps matches TRBD2 (6 bases). Sequenced sample: PBMCs or a T cell subset sorted from them (not recorded which). The sequence derives from an adult woman who had mild COVID-19 (a few samples of this study predate the infection). Cell type and time point are not known. The CDR3 reads CASSRDSRLYNEQFF. As DNA, the CDR3 is TGTGCCAGCAGCCGGGACTCCCGTCTCTACAATGAGCAGTTCTTC.